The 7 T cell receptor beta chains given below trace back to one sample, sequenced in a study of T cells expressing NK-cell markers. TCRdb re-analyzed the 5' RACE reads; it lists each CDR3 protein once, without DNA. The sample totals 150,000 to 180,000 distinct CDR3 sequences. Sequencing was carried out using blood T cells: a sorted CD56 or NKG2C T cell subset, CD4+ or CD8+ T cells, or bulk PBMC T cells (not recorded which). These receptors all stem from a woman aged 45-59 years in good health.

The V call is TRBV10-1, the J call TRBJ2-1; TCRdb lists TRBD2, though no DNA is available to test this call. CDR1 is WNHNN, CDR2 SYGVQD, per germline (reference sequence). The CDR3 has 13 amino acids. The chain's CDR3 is CASSDSTSGEQFF.

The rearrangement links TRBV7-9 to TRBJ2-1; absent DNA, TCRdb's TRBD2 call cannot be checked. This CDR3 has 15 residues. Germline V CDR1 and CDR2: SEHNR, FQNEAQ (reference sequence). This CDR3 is CASSLGVASIDEQFF.

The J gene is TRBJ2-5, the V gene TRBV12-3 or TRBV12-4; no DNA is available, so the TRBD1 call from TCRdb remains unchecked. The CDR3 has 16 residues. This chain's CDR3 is CASSQGGQGPPETQYF.

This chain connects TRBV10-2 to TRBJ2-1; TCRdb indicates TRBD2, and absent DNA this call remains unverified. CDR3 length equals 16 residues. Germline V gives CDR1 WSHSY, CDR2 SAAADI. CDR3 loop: CASSESRASGSQGQFF.

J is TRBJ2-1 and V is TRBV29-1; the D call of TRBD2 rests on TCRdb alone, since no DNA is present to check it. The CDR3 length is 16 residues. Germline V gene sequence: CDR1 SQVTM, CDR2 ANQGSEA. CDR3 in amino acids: CSVDGLAASSYNEQFF.

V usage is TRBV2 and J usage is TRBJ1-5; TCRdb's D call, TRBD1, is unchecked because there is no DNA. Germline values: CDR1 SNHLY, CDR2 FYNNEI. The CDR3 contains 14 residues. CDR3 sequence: CASTGGGSNQPQHF.

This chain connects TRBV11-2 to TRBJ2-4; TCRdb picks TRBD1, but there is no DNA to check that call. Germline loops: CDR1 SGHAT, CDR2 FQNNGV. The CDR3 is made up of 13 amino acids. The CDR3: CASSLESGNIQYF.